Below, 10 T cell receptor beta chains from the same sample are listed, as sequenced in a study of tumor and adjacent non-tumor tissue in lung cancer. TCRbeta libraries were built with three rounds of nested PCR, modified from ARM-PCR. In TCRdb, the multiplex PCR reads were re-called with MiXCR into one record per CDR3 protein. Of some 200,000 distinct CDR3 sequences in the sample, approximately 74% were seen once. RNA was extracted from bulk tissue without any cell sorting. The sample was lung tumor tissue. Receptor source: a man in his sixties with non-small cell lung cancer.

Turning to this clonotype: Being one base from a much bigger clone, this may be a read error. The chain recombines TRBV11-3 with TRBJ2-3, with 7 bases lining up with TRBD2. The CDR3 consists of 15 residues. V lost 6 bases and J lost 3; bases outside the gene matches: 9. CDR1 is SGHNT and CDR2 is YENEEA in the germline V gene. The CDR3 DNA is TGTGCCAGCAGAGACAGACTAGCAGATACAGATACGCAGTATTTT. Protein sequence: CASRDRLADTDTQYF.

The chain joins TRBV28 to TRBJ2-7; 7 bases match TRBD2. Germline V gene sequence: CDR1 MDHEN, CDR2 SYDVKM. There are 14 residues in the CDR3. Trimming at V came to 3 bases and at J to 2 bases, leaving 4 bases not matched to a gene. In DNA form, the CDR3 reads TGTGCCAGCAGTTTGAACGGGGGGACCTACGAGCAGTACTTC. Translating it yields CASSLNGGTYEQYF.

Ten or more counts support this clonotype. The chain links TRBV5-6 to TRBJ1-2; no clear D gene. Trimming cost V 6 bases and J 0 bases, with 15 bases left between them. CDR1 and CDR2 from the germline V gene are SGHDT and YYEEEE. This CDR3 is built from 15 residues. The CDR3 DNA is TGTGCCAGCACCTTTCGACGAGGGCCTAACTATGGCTACACCTTC. Its translation is CASTFRRGPNYGYTF.

A note on this clonotype: The conserved phenylalanine or tryptophan normally closing the CDR3 is absent here, so this likely arose from a read error. The chain couples TRBV20-1 to TRBJ2-7; D not certain. Germline CDR1 is DFQATT and CDR2 is SNEGSKA (reference sequence). The V end was cut by 6 bases, the J end by 1 base, with 16 bases between. The CDR3 is 14 amino acids. The CDR3 here is CSARRVGQSYEQYY. The CDR3, as DNA: TGCAGTGCCAGAAGAGTGGGTCAATCCTACGAGCAGTACTAC.

For the CDR3, the DNA is TGTGCCAGTAGTAACTCCGGGAGAACCCACGAGCAGTACTTC. This gives the protein CASSNSGRTHEQYF. The chain uses TRBV12-3 or TRBV12-4 and TRBJ2-7, with D maybe TRBD2 (6 bases). The CDR3 has 14 residues. Trimming removed 9 bases from V and 5 bases from J, with 20 bases in between.

This clonotype was seen at least ten times. The V call is TRBV11-2, the J call TRBJ2-3; TRBD2 aligns across 14 bases. The V and J ends lost 3 bases and 6 bases, in that order; junction bases with no gene match: 5. From germline, CDR1 is SGHAT and CDR2 FQNNGV. The CDR3 runs 16 residues. The CDR3: CASSLGTSGGGDTQYF. As DNA, the CDR3 is TGTGCCAGCAGCTTGGGGACTAGCGGGGGTGGGGATACGCAGTATTTT.

Comments on this clonotype: A clone one base away is much larger, so this may be a read error. The J gene is TRBJ2-5, the V gene TRBV20-1, with 7 bases identical to TRBD2. The CDR3 is made up of 16 amino acids. CDR1 and CDR2 (germline): DFQATT, SNEGSKA (reference sequence). CDR3 protein: CSAKPPWTSRQESQYF. CDR3 coding DNA: TGCAGTGCTAAGCCACCCTGGACTAGTCGCCAAGAGAGCCAGTACTTC.

For this clonotype: This may stem from a read error, because a much larger clone lies one nucleotide away. CDR3 loop: CASTQVGRDRGVQPQHF. The CDR3 region has the DNA TGCGCCAGCACCCAAGTGGGTAGGGACAGGGGAGTACAGCCCCAGCATTTT. The rearrangement links TRBV4-1 to TRBJ1-5, with TRBD1 identical over 10 bases. The CDR3 totals 17 residues. The germline gives CDR1 MGHRA, CDR2 YSYEKL.

A remark on this clonotype: The conserved phenylalanine or tryptophan is not found at the CDR3 terminus, so this likely reflects a read error. V is TRBV20-1 and J is TRBJ1-1, with a possible D match to TRBD1 (6 bases). The CDR3 length is 13 residues. The germline V and J ends were trimmed by 5 bases and 10 bases, with 20 bases remaining between them. CDR1 is DFQATT, CDR2 SNEGSKA, per germline (reference sequence). The CDR3 loop reads CSALAMGGASAFY. The CDR3 nucleotides read TGCAGTGCTCTCGCGATGGGGGGGGCATCAGCTTTCTAT.

In its sample, this clonotype was seen a few times. This chain uses TRBV20-1 with TRBJ1-6; 7 bases line up with TRBD1. Germline CDR1 reads DFQATT; CDR2 reads SNEGSKA (reference sequence). This CDR3 contains 14 residues. With 3 bases clipped from V and 5 bases from J, the junction kept 4 bases outside the gene matches. The CDR3 loop reads CSASPGQNNSPLHF. The DNA of the CDR3 is TGCAGTGCTAGCCCGGGACAGAATAATTCACCCCTCCACTTT.